This T cell receptor beta chain originates from a study of shared clonotypes between healthy human individuals. Overall study: Per-donor plates numbered three CD4 naive, three CD4 memory, two CD8 naive and one CD8 memory. Study-wide findings and caveats: In a handful of donors, around 5.5% of naive CD4 clonotypes appeared in common.

Assay used: immunoSEQ multiplex PCR; TCRdb lists only in-frame clones, some missing. This sample has around 200,000 clones, with 65% to 80% found just once. J lost 1 base, V lost 1 base, and 4 bases had no gene match. Germline-derived CDR1 and CDR2 are LNHNV and YYDKDF (reference sequence). The CDR3 consists of 16 residues. Details on this clone: Its target is unknown.

This TCR was sampled from a man aged 25-40 years in good health. The chain uses TRBV15 and TRBJ1-2; 9 bases agree with TRBD1. The material sequenced was memory CD4+ T cells sorted from blood. Sample subset: CD45RA-negative fraction. Written as DNA, the CDR3 is TGTGCCACCAGCAGAGTGGACAGGGGTATTAACTATGGCTACACCTTC. It is translated as CATSRVDRGINYGYTF. Full variable domain (outside the CDR3, taken from reference TRBV15 and TRBJ1-2): DAMVIQNPRYQVTQFGKPVTLSCSQTLNHNVMYWYQQKSSQAPKLLFHYYDKDFNNEADTPDNFQSRRPNTSFCFLDIRSPGLGDTAMYLCATSRVDRGINYGYTFGSGTRLTVV.